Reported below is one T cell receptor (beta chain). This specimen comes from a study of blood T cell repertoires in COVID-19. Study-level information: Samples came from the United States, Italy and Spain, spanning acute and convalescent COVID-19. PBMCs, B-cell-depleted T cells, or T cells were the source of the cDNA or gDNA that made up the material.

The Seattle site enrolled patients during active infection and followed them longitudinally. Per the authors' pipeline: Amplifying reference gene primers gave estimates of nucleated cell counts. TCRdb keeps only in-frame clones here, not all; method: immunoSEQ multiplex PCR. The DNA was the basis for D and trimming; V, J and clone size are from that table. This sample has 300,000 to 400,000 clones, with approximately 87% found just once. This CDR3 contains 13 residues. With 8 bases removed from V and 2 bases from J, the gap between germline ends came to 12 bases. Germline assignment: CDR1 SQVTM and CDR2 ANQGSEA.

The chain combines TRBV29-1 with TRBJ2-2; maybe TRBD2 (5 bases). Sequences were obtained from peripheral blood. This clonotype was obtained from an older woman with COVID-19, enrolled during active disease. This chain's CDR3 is CSTTGVNTGELFF. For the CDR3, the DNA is TGCAGCACTACCGGGGTTAACACCGGGGAGCTGTTTTTT.